This TCR beta chain was sequenced for a study of cytomegalovirus exposure and HLA in healthy donors. Study-wide results and limits: In all likelihood, a cluster of highly shared sequence variants was a sequencing artifact.

The J segment lost 1 base and the V segment lost 3 bases, leaving 0 bases of the junction unmatched. This CDR3 region has 14 residues. CDR1 is SGHRS and CDR2 is YFSETQ in the germline V gene. Primers: 60 Vbeta forward and 13 Jbeta reverse. TCRdb's copy holds only in-frame clones and misses some; the assay was immunoSEQ multiplex PCR. The repertoire has about 230,000 clones, around 83% of them found once; the top ten carry about 0.25%. About this clone itself: Its specificity is unknown.

This chain connects TRBV5-1 to TRBJ2-3, with 9 bases fitting TRBD1. The receptor's source is a girl aged 2-10 years in good health and CMV-seronegative. The specimen sequenced was PBMCs. The CDR3 DNA reads TGCGCCAGCAGCTGGGACAGGGGCACAGATACGCAGTATTTT. This translates into CASSWDRGTDTQYF.